This T cell receptor (beta chain) came from a study of spatial heterogeneity in lung cancer. The time point is: sample taken at primary tumor resection. Extraction of whole RNA from tumor, nontumor lung or frozen PBMC preceded unsorted sequencing. TCRdb passed the 5' RACE reads through MiXCR, listing each CDR3 protein once. The sample carries tens of thousands of distinct CDR3 sequences, roughly 12% recorded once. Germline CDR1 is LGHDT and CDR2 is YNNKEL (reference sequence). The V end lost 1 base, the J end lost 0 bases, and 15 bases lay between the germline ends. The CDR3 runs 17 residues. This clonotype has a handful of counts.

This clonotype originated in a male donor with early-stage non-small cell lung cancer. The specimen comprised PBMCs, sampled at surgery. The J gene is TRBJ1-1, the V gene TRBV3-1; D may be TRBD1 (5 bases). The CDR3 DNA reads as TGTGCCAGCAGCCAAGGTAGGGGATGGGGAATGAACACTGAAGCTTTCTTT. Protein: CASSQGRGWGMNTEAFF.